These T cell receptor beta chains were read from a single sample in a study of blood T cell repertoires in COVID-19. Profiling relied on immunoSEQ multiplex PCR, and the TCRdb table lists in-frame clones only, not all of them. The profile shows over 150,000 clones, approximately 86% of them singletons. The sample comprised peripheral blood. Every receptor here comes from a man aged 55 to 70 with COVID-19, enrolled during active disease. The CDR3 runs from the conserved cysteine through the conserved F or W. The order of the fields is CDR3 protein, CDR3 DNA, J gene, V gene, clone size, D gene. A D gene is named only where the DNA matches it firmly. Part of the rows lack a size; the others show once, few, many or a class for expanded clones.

CDR3aa: CATSRDSEQETQYF; CDR3nt: TGTGCCACCAGCAGAGATTCAGAACAAGAGACCCAGTACTTC; j_gene: TRBJ2-5; v_gene: TRBV15; abundance: .; d_gene: .
CDR3aa: CASSQGVYEQYF; CDR3nt: TGTGCCAGCAGTCAAGGGGTTTACGAGCAGTACTTC; j_gene: TRBJ2-7; v_gene: TRBV7-6; abundance: .; d_gene: .
CDR3aa: CSANEGGGQPQHF; CDR3nt: TGCAGTGCTAATGAAGGGGGCGGACAGCCCCAGCATTTT; j_gene: TRBJ1-5; v_gene: TRBV20-1; abundance: .; d_gene: TRBD1
CDR3aa: CASSQALRGVETEAFF; CDR3nt: TGCGCCAGCAGCCAAGCTCTCAGGGGCGTTGAGACTGAAGCTTTCTTT; j_gene: TRBJ1-1; v_gene: TRBV4-1; abundance: .; d_gene: .
CDR3aa: CASSLSLNTEAFF; CDR3nt: TGTGCTAGCAGCTTAAGTCTAAACACTGAAGCTTTCTTT; j_gene: TRBJ1-1; v_gene: TRBV7-7; abundance: .; d_gene: .
CDR3aa: CATSGGGLTGLSGNQPQHF; CDR3nt: TGTGCCACCAGTGGAGGGGGTTTAACCGGGCTTTCGGGCAATCAGCCCCAGCATTTT; j_gene: TRBJ1-5; v_gene: TRBV24-1; abundance: .; d_gene: .
CDR3aa: CASSGQGGNQPQHF; CDR3nt: TGTGCCAGCAGTGGACAGGGGGGAAATCAGCCCCAGCATTTT; j_gene: TRBJ1-5; v_gene: TRBV2; abundance: .; d_gene: TRBD1
CDR3aa: CASGNRAPGNTIYF; CDR3nt: TGTGCCAGCGGAAACAGGGCCCCTGGAAACACCATATATTTT; j_gene: TRBJ1-3; v_gene: TRBV28; abundance: .; d_gene: .
CDR3aa: CAWSDFDRANTEAFF; CDR3nt: TGTGCCTGGAGTGATTTCGACAGGGCGAACACTGAAGCTTTCTTT; j_gene: TRBJ1-1; v_gene: TRBV30; abundance: .; d_gene: TRBD1
CDR3aa: CSVTTGGNQPQHF; CDR3nt: TGCAGCGTTACAACAGGGGGCAATCAGCCCCAGCATTTT; j_gene: TRBJ1-5; v_gene: TRBV29-1; abundance: .; d_gene: TRBD1
CDR3aa: CASSAGTDFLKNIQYF; CDR3nt: TGTGCCAGCAGCGCAGGGACAGACTTTCTCAAAAACATTCAGTACTTC; j_gene: TRBJ2-4; v_gene: TRBV9; abundance: .; d_gene: TRBD1
CDR3aa: CASSPRRGSSYEQYF; CDR3nt: TGTGCCAGCAGTCCCCGTAGGGGGAGCTCCTACGAGCAGTACTTC; j_gene: TRBJ2-7; v_gene: TRBV6-5; abundance: .; d_gene: .
CDR3aa: CASSYETGGMSQPQHF; CDR3nt: TGTGCCAGCAGTTATGAGACAGGGGGGATGAGTCAGCCCCAGCATTTT; j_gene: TRBJ1-5; v_gene: TRBV6-2/TRBV6-3; abundance: .; d_gene: TRBD1
CDR3aa: CASSYSTWGTDTQYF; CDR3nt: TGTGCCAGCAGTTACTCGACATGGGGCACAGATACGCAGTATTTT; j_gene: TRBJ2-3; v_gene: TRBV6-5; abundance: .; d_gene: .
CDR3aa: CASSVQPRGSGTNEQFF; CDR3nt: TGTGCCAGCAGCGTTCAACCTCGGGGTAGCGGGACAAATGAGCAGTTCTTC; j_gene: TRBJ2-1; v_gene: TRBV9; abundance: .; d_gene: TRBD2
CDR3aa: CASSQDLSGGAWETQYF; CDR3nt: TGTGCCAGCAGCCAAGATCTTAGCGGGGGGGCTTGGGAGACCCAGTACTTC; j_gene: TRBJ2-5; v_gene: TRBV4-2; abundance: .; d_gene: TRBD2
CDR3aa: CASSQSWNTEAFF; CDR3nt: TGCGCCAGCAGCCAATCGTGGAACACTGAAGCTTTCTTT; j_gene: TRBJ1-1; v_gene: TRBV4-3; abundance: .; d_gene: .
CDR3aa: CASTPYSGVLGEKLFF; CDR3nt: TGTGCCAGCACACCCTATTCAGGGGTTTTGGGTGAAAAACTGTTTTTT; j_gene: TRBJ1-4; v_gene: TRBV28; abundance: .; d_gene: .
CDR3aa: CAISQETYSNQPQHF; CDR3nt: TGTGCCATCAGTCAAGAGACTTATAGCAATCAGCCCCAGCATTTT; j_gene: TRBJ1-5; v_gene: TRBV10-3; abundance: .; d_gene: .
CDR3aa: CASSWTSGGTVSYNEQFF; CDR3nt: TGTGCCAGCAGCTGGACTAGCGGGGGGACGGTCTCCTACAATGAGCAGTTCTTC; j_gene: TRBJ2-1; v_gene: TRBV5-4; abundance: once; d_gene: TRBD2
CDR3aa: CASSLGQGSYNEQFF; CDR3nt: TGTGCCAGCTCCCTGGGACAGGGTTCCTACAATGAGCAGTTCTTC; j_gene: TRBJ2-1; v_gene: TRBV18; abundance: .; d_gene: TRBD1
CDR3aa: CASSYSRQYSNQPQHF; CDR3nt: TGTGCCAGCAGTTACTCGCGGCAATATAGCAATCAGCCCCAGCATTTT; j_gene: TRBJ1-5; v_gene: TRBV6-6; abundance: .; d_gene: .
CDR3aa: CASSVGLGAEAFF; CDR3nt: TGTGCCAGCAGTGTGGGGCTAGGTGCTGAAGCTTTCTTT; j_gene: TRBJ1-1; v_gene: TRBV6-4; abundance: .; d_gene: .
CDR3aa: CASSILGQDTGELFF; CDR3nt: TGTGCCAGTAGTATTTTGGGACAGGACACCGGGGAGCTGTTTTTT; j_gene: TRBJ2-2; v_gene: TRBV19; abundance: .; d_gene: TRBD1
CDR3aa: CASSLAGQGAYEQYF; CDR3nt: TGTGCCAGCAGCCTCGCGGGACAGGGGGCCTACGAGCAGTACTTC; j_gene: TRBJ2-7; v_gene: TRBV11-3; abundance: .; d_gene: TRBD1
CDR3aa: CASSSGQGNQPQHF; CDR3nt: TGTGCCAGCAGTTCCGGACAGGGCAATCAGCCCCAGCATTTT; j_gene: TRBJ1-5; v_gene: TRBV6-2/TRBV6-3; abundance: once; d_gene: TRBD1
CDR3aa: CATRTSGSTDTQYF; CDR3nt: TGTGCCACCAGGACTAGCGGGAGCACAGATACGCAGTATTTT; j_gene: TRBJ2-3; v_gene: TRBV24-1; abundance: .; d_gene: TRBD2
CDR3aa: CSASSGAPGGRKTEAFF; CDR3nt: TGCAGTGCTAGTAGCGGGGCACCGGGGGGGCGCAAAACTGAAGCTTTCTTT; j_gene: TRBJ1-1; v_gene: TRBV20-1; abundance: .; d_gene: .